Listed here are 12 T cell receptor beta chains from one sample, sequenced in a study of T cells in Graves' hyperthyroidism and ophthalmopathy. From RNA transcripts, TCR beta CDR3 regions were amplified. The TCR CDR3 first-round RT-PCR relied on the HTBI primer set. TCRdb passed the multiplex PCR reads through MiXCR, listing each CDR3 protein once. The table records roughly 280,000 distinct CDR3 sequences, 15% to 20% of them present only once. The sequencing input was blood. Receptors originate from a woman aged 55 to 70 with Graves' ophthalmopathy.

CDR3 protein: CASSPVTATNEKLFF. CDR3 nucleotides: TGTGCCAGTAGTCCCGTGACAGCAACTAATGAAAAACTGTTTTTT. The V call is TRBV19, the J call TRBJ1-4; D may be TRBD1 (5 bases). The V end was cut by 5 bases, the J end by 0 bases, with 10 bases between. Germline V lookup: CDR1 LNHDA, CDR2 SQIVND (reference sequence). The CDR3 length is 15 residues.

On this clonotype: This CDR3 is missing its conserved last phenylalanine or tryptophan, likely due to a read error. V gene TRBV12-3 or TRBV12-4 combines with J gene TRBJ2-6; 7 nucleotides agree with TRBD1. The CDR3 sequence is 14 residues long. With V trimmed by 5 bases and J by 4 bases, 2 bases remained unmatched. The CDR3: CASSQQGGANVLTS. The CDR3 DNA sequence: TGTGCCAGCAGTCAACAGGGGGGGGCCAACGTCCTGACTTCC.

This clonotype was seen a handful of times. The V and J genes are TRBV7-8 and TRBJ1-4; D not certain. The CDR3 loop spans 17 amino acids. Germline values: CDR1 SGHVS, CDR2 FQNEAQ. V lost 4 bases and J lost 7, with 22 bases in between. The CDR3 DNA reads TGTGCCAGCAGCTCCCCTTCCGGGGTGAGGTGGTCTGAAAAACTGTTTTTT. It codes for CASSSPSGVRWSEKLFF.

The CDR3 sequence: CACTTPMISGNTIYF. The CDR3 bases are TGTGCCTGCACCACACCGATGATCTCCGGAAACACCATATATTTT. This chain connects TRBV30 to TRBJ1-3; D remains ambiguous. Germline CDR1 GTSNPN, CDR2 SVGIG (reference sequence). V lost 6 bases and J 4 bases, leaving 19 bases between the germline ends. The CDR3 runs 15 residues.

About this clonotype: Mismatch with germline at one junction end may stem from a read error. The V call is TRBV9, the J call TRBJ2-3; D not resolved. CDR1 SGDLS and CDR2 YYNGEE come from the germline V gene. The CDR3 runs 15 residues. CDR3 sequence reads: CASSPSGSRTDAQYF. DNA of the CDR3: TGTGCCAGCAGCCCAAGTGGTAGCCGTACAGATGCGCAGTATTTT.

This clonotype was detected many times. The chain is built from TRBV11-1 and TRBJ2-3; D is perhaps TRBD1 (5 bases). The germline V gene encodes CDR1 SGHAT and CDR2 FQDESV (reference sequence). The CDR3 covers 15 residues. V shed 2 bases and J shed 0 bases, with 9 bases lying between them. The CDR3: CASSLTGASTDTQYF. The CDR3 region has the DNA TGTGCCAGCAGCTTAACAGGCGCCAGCACAGATACGCAGTATTTT.

This clonotype was seen repeatedly, ten times or more. The chain has TRBV7-2 and TRBJ1-2, with D unclear. Per germline, CDR1 SGHTA and CDR2 FQGNSA. The CDR3 is made up of 14 amino acids. The ends were cut back, 8 bases at V and 1 base at J, with 14 bases in the middle. CDR3 sequence: CASVREGGNYGYTF. In DNA, the CDR3 is TGTGCCAGCGTAAGGGAGGGCGGTAACTATGGCTACACCTTC.

As regards this clonotype: A much larger clone lies one base from this, so it may be a read error. The rearrangement uses TRBV6-1 and TRBJ2-1; D may be TRBD2 (6 bases). Germline values: CDR1 MNHNS, CDR2 SASEGT. CDR3 length: 16 amino acids. The V end was cut by 6 bases, the J end by 2 bases, with 17 bases between. CDR3 sequence reads: CASRPGSGLTYNEQFF. Written as DNA, the CDR3 is TGTGCCAGCAGACCAGGGAGCGGGCTTACCTACAATGAGCAGTTCTTC.

This clonotype was seen more than once but under ten times. Just one base apart from a much larger clone, this may be a read error. The chain links TRBV27 to TRBJ1-2, with 7 bases lining up with TRBD1. The CDR3 length is 16 residues. The V gene's germline CDR1 is MNHEY and CDR2 SMNVEV (reference sequence). CDR3 nucleotide sequence: TGTGCCGGCAGTTTTAGGGAGACAGGGCTCGGCTATGGCTACACCTTC. Its protein product is CAGSFRETGLGYGYTF.

This clonotype was observed at least ten times. The chain joins TRBV29-1 to TRBJ2-7, with TRBD1 as a possible D gene (5 bases). This CDR3 contains 14 residues. The germline V gene encodes CDR1 SQVTM and CDR2 ANQGSEA. V was clipped by 0 bases and J by 1 base, with 10 bases between them. This CDR3 reads CSVEDQGQSYEQYF. DNA for the CDR3: TGCAGCGTTGAAGACCAGGGTCAATCCTACGAGCAGTACTTC.

This clonotype was counted at least ten times. J is TRBJ2-3 and V is TRBV28; D is unresolved. The CDR3 length is 15 residues. Germline CDR1 MDHEN, CDR2 SYDVKM. V was cut by 4 bases and J by 0 bases, with 11 bases left in between. The CDR3 loop is CASSSPTRSTDTQYF. The CDR3 nucleotides are TGTGCCAGCAGTTCCCCGACACGTAGCACAGATACGCAGTATTTT.

This clonotype has just a few counts. This chain joins TRBV2 and TRBJ1-5, with D hard to call. Germline V gives CDR1 SNHLY, CDR2 FYNNEI. This CDR3 comprises 15 residues. Between the trimmed V and J ends, which lost 1 base and 2 bases, there was a span of 9 bases. Here the CDR3 reads CASSEGRFGNQPQHF. The CDR3 DNA sequence: TGTGCCAGCAGTGAAGGGAGGTTCGGCAATCAGCCCCAGCATTTT.